A selection of T cell receptor beta chains follows, all from one sample in a study of T cell responses to AZD1222 COVID-19 vaccine. Assay used: immunoSEQ multiplex PCR; TCRdb lists only in-frame clones, some missing. The sample shows about 160,000 clones, approximately 91% of them seen only once. The sequences come from peripheral blood, collected on day 0 of AZD1222 vaccination. The receptors stem from an adult in good health. Each CDR3 is given with its conserved first and last residue. Each record gives: V gene, D gene, CDR3 protein. A D gene is named only where the DNA matches it firmly.

>TRBV28|.
CASSLPPGYEQYF
>TRBV3-1/TRBV3-2|.
CASSPLEAYYGYTF
>TRBV29-1|.
CSYRDNSGNTIYF
>TRBV3-1/TRBV3-2|TRBD1
CASSQRHGQGDNEQFF
>TRBV27|TRBD2
CASRFWGSGGGENEQFF
>TRBV4-1|TRBD1
CASSQEGGYSNQPQHF
>TRBV6-5|.
CASRPGGGGNQPQHF
>TRBV7-9|.
CASSSQSSNTEAFF
>TRBV19|TRBD1
CASSITTGGSGELFF
>TRBV4-1|.
CASSQDEYSYNEQFF
>TRBV15|.
CATSRTRGESSYEQYF
>TRBV7-2|.
CASSTQIGAYQETQYF
>TRBV20-1|.
CSALRDSPLHF
>TRBV5-5|TRBD1
CASSPAGTANYGYTF
>TRBV28|TRBD1
CASSMDRGAYGYTF
>TRBV7-3|.
CASRGSGSGANVLTF
>TRBV28|.
CASSSTGYSNYGYTF
>TRBV2|.
CASSEVPENTEAFF
>TRBV9|.
CASSRFALRTDTQYF
>TRBV4-3|.
CASSQVRVTGELFF
>TRBV19|.
CASSRDTKNIQYF
>TRBV19|TRBD1
CASGDRGPLSAEAFF
>TRBV3-1/TRBV3-2|TRBD1
CASSQAGQGNQPQHF
>TRBV5-4|TRBD1
CASSRDSTNYDGYTF
>TRBV18|TRBD1
CASSLEAGTGQQPQHF
>TRBV28|.
CASGQPYEQYF
>TRBV11-2|TRBD1
CASSLDQGASTEAFF
>TRBV4-3|.
CASSRAVRDTNSGANVLTF
>TRBV28|TRBD1
CASSLRGTAGNTIYF
>TRBV15|.
CATSSPRNGGTTEAFF
>TRBV30|.
CAWSGAGYQPQHF
>TRBV5-1|.
CASEASGELFF
>TRBV29-1|.
CSVVAVKGFAGYTF
>TRBV7-9|.
CASSFDWAPDPNQPQHF